The following is a T cell receptor beta chain sequence with its context. This receptor's antigen is unknown. Within one base of it there is no much larger clone, and no base qualities were kept. This sample was taken from a study of T cells in Graves' hyperthyroidism and ophthalmopathy (dated by TCRdb to the late 2010s). In terms of the full investigation: Peripheral blood was sampled at the time of initial diagnosis, prior to any treatment. A discovery cohort of around 100 patients, approximately 45 with Graves' ophthalmopathy and approximately 60 with stable Graves' hyperthyroidism, was used to find distinguishing TCR V-J signatures. Prospective prediction of ophthalmopathy was tested in an independent validation cohort of fewer than 20 hyperthyroidism patients and some 17 patients who later progressed to ophthalmopathy. The roughly 99 discovery patients were divided at random into training and test sets in a 7:3 ratio. In about 6 Graves' hyperthyroidism patients, the study also compared T-cell repertoires from thyroid tissue with T-cell repertoires from blood. Following sampling, methimazole starting at 30 mg daily was given to hyperthyroidism patients, and high-dose intravenous methylprednisolone was given to ophthalmopathy patients. The paper describes TCR Vbeta CDR3 sequencing of more than 120 peripheral blood samples, made up of 43 ophthalmopathy patients, over 70 hyperthyroidism patients and roughly 17 progressor patients.

Stable Graves' hyperthyroidism was defined as no progression to ophthalmopathy during 18 months of follow-up. Hyperthyroidism patients were aged 18 to 65 years and newly diagnosed, with disease duration of less than 2 months. The study excluded patients with uncontrolled infections, other autoimmune diseases, pregnancy or lactation. Diagnoses were based on clinical symptoms, serum thyroxine and TRAb, thyroid ultrasound and orbital computed tomography. PBMCs were isolated from roughly 10 ml of fresh peripheral blood by Ficoll-Paque density gradient centrifugation. Total RNA was extracted with Trizol reagent, and quality was checked on an Agilent 2100 Bioanalyzer. What the research found in general, with its limitations: Most expanded thyroid clonotypes (frequency above 0.001) were also found in blood, which suggests that blood repertoires may mirror thyroid immune responses. Sample size was not statistically predetermined, and investigators were not blinded to group allocation. In validation, the model predicted progression to ophthalmopathy with 60% to 71% sensitivity and around 72% specificity, a median of 6.5 months before onset. A model built on a 13 V-J signature distinguished ophthalmopathy from stable hyperthyroidism, reaching roughly 88% sensitivity and 81% to 83% specificity in cross-validation and 80%/75% in testing.

The TCR beta CDR3 regions were amplified from the RNA transcripts. The TCR CDR3 was subjected to a first round of RT-PCR using the HTBI primer set and the Qiagen OneStep RT-PCR kit. Libraries were constructed in a second round of multiplex PCR, after which size selection and purification were carried out. Sequencing of the libraries was done on an Illumina HiSeq2000 using paired-end 100 bp reads. The study's processing was this. SOAPnuke was used to process the raw data, with reads discarded if the reads contained adapters or uncalled bases, had a mean Phred below 15, or lacked an exact constant-primer or identifier match. High-quality paired reads were merged with COPE v1.2.5, and unique nucleotide sequences were defined as clonotypes. MiTCR v1.1 was used to align clonotypes to the IMGT TRBV, TRBD and TRBJ reference segments. The analysis was restricted to V-J combinations with a frequency above 0.0001, which together covered just over 98% of the repertoires. A TCS score was defined as the ratio between F50 (clonal expansion) and ExV (chaos), using BLOSUM62-based TCRdist between CDR3 peptides within each V-J. Welch's t-statistics and random forest reduced roughly 530 V-J features to around 14, which were used in a naive Bayes classifier (R e1071). TCRdb applied fastp at Q25 and MiXCR to the public reads, then kept only in-frame beta chains. Every entry covers one CDR3 protein and lists the most common genes and DNA from its rows. What appears here as the V and J calls and clone size reflects TCRdb's work, not the paper's. Within this sample are 300,000 to 400,000 distinct CDR3 sequences, with 13% of them counted one time only. The ten largest make up 9.2% of the sample.

The junction carries 10 bases between V and J, which are trimmed by 2 bases and 2 bases respectively. The germline V gene (reference sequence) provides CDR1 LNHDA and CDR2 SQIVND. The CDR3 holds 14 amino acids from the cysteine to the phenylalanine. The retained sequence is limited to the CDR3, 42 bases, with the frame set at the first base. The receptor comes from a woman younger than 30 with Graves' hyperthyroidism. The rearranged segments are TRBV19 and TRBJ2-7; too little of a D gene remains to name it. The sample comprised blood. For the CDR3, the sequence is CASSIFPWTYEQYF. The DNA reads TGTGCCAGTAGTATATTTCCCTGGACCTACGAGCAGTACTTC.